The text below deals with one TCR beta chain. The antigen is not known. The protocol was immunoSEQ multiplex PCR, while the TCRdb copy is restricted to in-frame clones and leaves out a portion. The data show approximately 120,000 clones, approximately 91% seen once. This record comes from a study of T cell responses to AZD1222 COVID-19 vaccine. Study-wide findings and caveats: The repertoires were collected only after the peak T cell response.

CDR3 size: 16 residues. Germline loops: CDR1 SGHRS, CDR2 YFSETQ. The germline V and J ends were trimmed by 3 bases and 0 bases, with 12 bases remaining between them. The receptor comes from an adult in good health. The source material was peripheral blood, sampled on day 0 of MenACWY control vaccination. The chain has TRBV5-1 and TRBJ2-2, with D perhaps TRBD1 or TRBD2 (5 bases each). CDR3 sequence (DNA): TGCGCCAGCAGCTCGCGTCAGGGACCGAACACCGGGGAGCTGTTTTTT. Its protein product is CASSSRQGPNTGELFF.